What follows are 22 T cell receptor beta chains derived from one specimen sequenced in a study of blood T cell repertoires in COVID-19 (TCRdb year 2020). Library preparation used the immunoSEQ multiplex PCR assay. TCRdb mirrors the immuneACCESS table, restricted to in-frame sequences. Some clones are absent from its copies; in checked studies, under half trace to an unresolved V gene, and the reason for the others is unknown. In this sample the table shows about 250,000 clones, 65% to 90% of which occur a single time. 4.7% of the sample is held by the ten biggest clonotypes. Sequencing used peripheral blood. Every receptor here comes from a woman aged 70-85 years with acute or convalescent COVID-19.

The CDR3: CASSLGSGGTQYF. The CDR3, as DNA: TGTGCCAGCAGCTTAGGGTCAGGAGGGACCCAGTACTTC. This rearrangement joins TRBV7-9 to TRBJ2-5; possible D gene TRBD2, 5 bases. CDR1 is SEHNR, CDR2 FQNEAQ, per germline (reference sequence). V lost 1 base and J 7 bases, leaving 10 bases between the germline ends. CDR3 length equals 13 residues.

The V and J genes are TRBV6-5 and TRBJ2-5, with D tentatively TRBD1 (5 bases). Trimming removed 8 bases from V and 2 bases from J, with 15 bases in between. CDR1 and CDR2 (germline): MNHEY, SVGAGI. This CDR3 comprises 14 residues. CDR3 region: CASYNWGRQETQYF. The CDR3 DNA sequence: TGTGCCAGCTATAACTGGGGCAGGCAAGAGACCCAGTACTTC.

This chain uses TRBV6-1 with TRBJ1-6, with D unclear. Trimming cost V 2 bases and J 7 bases, with 9 bases left between them. Germline-derived CDR1 and CDR2 are MNHNS and SASEGT. This CDR3 contains 14 residues. The CDR3 sequence is CASSEIGGNSPLHF. Here the CDR3 DNA reads TGTGCCAGCAGTGAAATCGGAGGGAATTCACCCCTCCACTTT.

The table lists this clone with a count of one. This CDR3 reads CASRGRQYSNQPQHF. The DNA for the CDR3 is TGCGCCAGCAGGGGTCGACAGTATAGCAATCAGCCCCAGCATTTT. The chain employs TRBV4-1 and TRBJ1-5; D is perhaps TRBD1 (5 bases). Germline CDR1 is MGHRA and CDR2 is YSYEKL. Between the trimmed V and J ends, which lost 6 bases and 0 bases, there was a span of 12 bases. This CDR3 is built from 15 residues.

The chain has TRBV19 and TRBJ1-5, with TRBD1 as a possible D gene (6 bases). V was cut by 5 bases and J by 0 bases, with 17 bases left in between. The CDR3 has 17 residues. CDR1 is LNHDA, CDR2 SQIVND, per germline (reference sequence). The CDR3 coding sequence is TGTGCCAGTAGTGGAAGGACAGATCCCATTAGCAATCAGCCCCAGCATTTT. It encodes CASSGRTDPISNQPQHF.

The chain joins TRBV10-3 to TRBJ1-2, with D unresolved. The germline V gene encodes CDR1 ENHRY and CDR2 SYGVKD. The CDR3 loop spans 13 amino acids. V dropped 0 bases and J dropped 4 bases, with 6 bases sitting between them. The CDR3 protein is CAISESWAYGYTF. DNA for the CDR3: TGTGCCATCAGTGAGTCATGGGCCTATGGCTACACCTTC.

The V gene is TRBV5-1, the J gene TRBJ1-4; D is unclear. Per the germline V gene, CDR1 is SGHRS and CDR2 is YFSETQ. The CDR3 sequence is 16 residues long. Trimming took off 0 bases at V and 0 bases at J, with 9 bases between the two ends. The CDR3 DNA sequence: TGCGCCAGCAGCTTGGGCAGATCCACAACTAATGAAAAACTGTTTTTT. As protein: CASSLGRSTTNEKLFF.

The count of this clone is one. Additional DNA sequences in this sample encode the identical CDR3. The chain is built from TRBV7-2 and TRBJ1-2; 9 nucleotides agree with TRBD1. This CDR3 has 14 residues. From germline, CDR1 is SGHTA and CDR2 FQGNSA. V shed 4 bases and J 5 bases; nucleotides not matched to a gene: 5. Here the CDR3 reads CASSSGQGPYGYTF. The CDR3 nucleotides read TGTGCCAGCAGCTCCGGACAGGGGCCATATGGCTACACCTTC.

The J gene is TRBJ1-6, the V gene TRBV27, with 7 bases that match TRBD1. With V trimmed by 0 bases and J by 7 bases, 6 bases remained unmatched. The CDR3 length is 16 residues. Germline CDR1 reads MNHEY; CDR2 reads SMNVEV (reference sequence). The CDR3 reads CASSLSWDRTNSPLHF. The CDR3 region has the DNA TGTGCCAGCAGTTTATCGTGGGACAGAACAAATTCACCCCTCCACTTT.

The chain is built from TRBV7-2 and TRBJ1-1; 7 bases agree with TRBD1. V trimming: 4 bases; J trimming: 0 bases; junction bases outside the gene matches: 8. Germline assignment: CDR1 SGHTA and CDR2 FQGNSA. The CDR3 runs 16 residues. CDR3 amino acids: CASSSSTGTVNTEAFF. DNA for the CDR3: TGTGCCAGCAGCTCATCAACCGGGACAGTGAACACTGAAGCTTTCTTT. The complete variable domain, with remaining parts taken from reference TRBV7-2 and TRBJ1-1, reads GAGVSQSPSNKVTEKGKDVELRCDPISGHTALYWYRQSLGQGLEFLIYFQGNSAPDKSGLPSDRFSAERTGGSVSTLTIQRTQQEDSAVYLCASSSSTGTVNTEAFFGQGTRLTVV.

J is TRBJ2-5 and V is TRBV30, with D maybe TRBD1 (6 bases). Trimming left V 4 bases short and J 1 base short, with 13 bases between. CDR1 is GTSNPN and CDR2 is SVGIG in the germline V gene (reference sequence). This CDR3 comprises 14 residues. CDR3 amino acids: CAWIRTGSQETQYF. The CDR3 nucleotides are TGTGCCTGGATAAGAACAGGGTCCCAAGAGACCCAGTACTTC.

This chain uses TRBV5-4 with TRBJ1-1; D possibly corresponds to TRBD1 (6 bases). Per germline, CDR1 SGHNT and CDR2 YYREEE (reference sequence). This CDR3 spans 13 amino acids. V was shortened by 3 bases and J by 6 bases, with 12 bases between the two germline ends. This CDR3 is CASSSQGSPEAFF. The CDR3 DNA reads as TGTGCCAGCAGCTCCCAGGGGAGCCCTGAAGCTTTCTTT.

This clone was counted a few times. This chain links TRBV5-1 with TRBJ2-3, with unresolved D. The V and J ends lost 0 bases and 0 bases respectively, with 8 bases between them. The germline gives CDR1 SGHRS, CDR2 YFSETQ. CDR3 length: 15 residues. CDR3 loop: CASSLDGVSTDTQYF. DNA of the CDR3: TGCGCCAGCAGCTTGGACGGAGTTAGCACAGATACGCAGTATTTT.

The chain combines TRBV27 with TRBJ1-1; D not certain. The CDR3 has 15 amino acids. CDR1 is MNHEY and CDR2 is SMNVEV in the germline V gene (reference sequence). The V gene lost 5 bases and the J gene lost 4 bases, with 17 bases spanning the gap. CDR3 residues: CASSPSAGGATEAFF. The CDR3 nucleotides are TGTGCCAGCAGTCCGTCGGCAGGAGGTGCCACTGAAGCTTTCTTT.

V usage is TRBV5-4 and J usage is TRBJ2-5, with 10 bases that match TRBD2. V was pared by 4 bases and J by 3 bases, with 9 bases of the junction left unmatched. This CDR3 is 16 amino acids long. Germline V lookup: CDR1 SGHNT, CDR2 YYREEE (reference sequence). The CDR3 loop reads CASSKTSGEPKETQYF. Here the CDR3 DNA reads TGTGCCAGCAGCAAAACTAGCGGGGAACCTAAAGAGACCCAGTACTTC.

The count of this clone is one. J is TRBJ2-7 and V is TRBV7-8; TRBD2 aligns across 7 bases. The junction had 4 bases not matched to a gene; V was cut back by 1 base and J by 4 bases. Germline V gene lookup returns CDR1 SGHVS and CDR2 FQNEAQ. This CDR3 spans 14 amino acids. The CDR3 sequence is CASSLEAGVYEQYF. As DNA, the CDR3 is TGTGCCAGCAGCTTAGAGGCGGGGGTGTACGAGCAGTACTTC.

V and J are TRBV21-1 and TRBJ1-2; the table's D gene call, TRBD1, was not cross checked with the DNA. TRBV21-1 has pseudogene status. The CDR3 totals 17 residues. CDR3 residues: CASSKKGDRETLYGYTF. In DNA form, the CDR3 reads TGTGCCAGCAGCAAAAAGGGAGACAGGGAAACTCTCTATGGCTACACCTTC.

The chain joins TRBV6-6 to TRBJ2-7, with D maybe TRBD2 (6 bases). The CDR3 is made up of 13 amino acids. In germline, CDR1 is MNHNY, CDR2 SVGAGI (reference sequence). The V end was cut by 6 bases, the J end by 2 bases, with 11 bases between. The CDR3 bases are TGTGCCAGCAGGGAGGGTGGGGCCTACGAGCAGTACTTC. It is translated as CASREGGAYEQYF.

This clone was seen just once. The rearrangement uses TRBV29-1 and TRBJ1-1; 8 bases are a match to TRBD1. Germline CDR1 is SQVTM and CDR2 is ANQGSEA. The CDR3 contains 12 residues. The junction had 9 bases not matched to a gene; V was cut back by 7 bases and J by 8 bases. The CDR3 DNA sequence: TGCAGCGCCATCAGGGGGCCAGGGGAAGCTTTCTTT. Translation: CSAIRGPGEAFF. Filled out from reference TRBV29-1 and TRBJ1-1, the complete variable domain reads SAVISQKPSRDICQRGTSLTIQCQVDSQVTMMFWYRQQPGQSLTLIATANQGSEATYESGFVIDKFPISRPNLTFSTLTVSNMSPEDSSIYLCSAIRGPGEAFFGQGTRLTVV.

V is TRBV19 and J is TRBJ1-3; no firm D call. The CDR3 covers 16 residues. CDR1 LNHDA and CDR2 SQIVND come from the germline V gene (reference sequence). V shed 3 bases and J shed 0 bases, with 12 bases lying between them. CDR3 coding DNA: TGTGCCAGTAGTATCGGAACGGGAGCCTCTGGAAACACCATATATTTT. Encoded protein: CASSIGTGASGNTIYF.

V usage is TRBV7-9 and J usage is TRBJ1-2; D is ambiguous. V lost 5 bases, J lost 8 bases, and 15 bases lay in between. This CDR3 spans 13 amino acids. Germline V gene data show CDR1 as SEHNR and CDR2 as FQNEAQ (reference sequence). CDR3 residues: CASSPDGYGGYTF. Written as DNA, the CDR3 is TGTGCCAGCAGCCCCGACGGGTATGGGGGCTACACCTTC.

V gene TRBV28 combines with J gene TRBJ1-5; 10 bases are a match to TRBD1. The CDR3 contains 15 residues. Trimming took 5 bases from V and 3 from J; bases not matched to a gene: 4. The germline V gene has CDR1 MDHEN and CDR2 SYDVKM. The CDR3 loop reads CASSPGTGDNQPQHF. DNA of the CDR3: TGTGCCAGCAGTCCCGGGACAGGGGACAATCAGCCCCAGCATTTT.